This passage covers 28 T cell receptor beta chains from one sample sequenced in a study of T cell repertoires in cytomegalovirus infection. From the reads, TCRdb called clonotypes with MiXCR, one entry per CDR3 protein. The sample records approximately 290,000 distinct CDR3 sequences, about 25% being singletons. The sequencing sample was made of PBMCs. These receptors originate from a human donor in good health (CMV status not recorded). Some clones in this sample may be carry-over from other donors' samples.

A few counts support this clonotype. The J gene is TRBJ2-1, the V gene TRBV5-1; unclear D gene. The V end was cut by 4 bases, the J end by 4 bases, with 18 bases between. CDR1 and CDR2 (germline): SGHRS, YFSETQ. The CDR3 length is 16 residues. The CDR3 nucleotides are TGCGCCAGCAGCGCGGAACTTAGAACCTGGTACAATGAGCAGTTCTTC. Its protein is CASSAELRTWYNEQFF.

V usage is TRBV6-1 and J usage is TRBJ2-2; TRBD1 matches at 7 bases. J gave up 7 bases and V 5 bases, and 10 bases lay outside the gene matches. The CDR3 length is 15 residues. CDR1 and CDR2 (germline): MNHNS, SASEGT. CDR3 DNA: TGTGCCAGCAGTAAGAGGACAGGAGGTCACGGGGAGCTGTTTTTT. This translates into CASSKRTGGHGELFF.

This CDR3 reads CASSYDSNQPQHF. The CDR3 coding sequence is TGTGCCAGCAGCTACGATAGCAATCAGCCCCAGCATTTT. The chain links TRBV7-9 to TRBJ1-5, with unresolved D. The CDR3 covers 13 residues. Trimming removed 4 bases at V and 0 bases at J, with 4 bases between. The germline CDR1 and CDR2 sequences are SEHNR and FQNEAQ (reference sequence).

This clonotype has just a few counts. The chain joins TRBV7-9 to TRBJ2-4; D may be TRBD2 (7 bases). Germline CDR1 and CDR2: SEHNR and FQNEAQ (reference sequence). The CDR3 loop spans 14 amino acids. V was trimmed by 2 bases and J by 7 bases, leaving 12 bases between them. The CDR3 loop reads CASSLRGAGNIQYF. Written as DNA, the CDR3 is TGTGCCAGCAGCTTACGGGGGGCCGGGAACATTCAGTACTTC. Full variable domain (missing parts from reference TRBV7-9 and TRBJ2-4): DTGVSQNPRHKITKRGQNVTFRCDPISEHNRLYWYRQTLGQGPEFLTYFQNEAQLEKSRLLSDRFSAERPKGSFSTLEIQRTEQGDSAMYLCASSLRGAGNIQYFGAGTRLSVL.

This clonotype was seen a few times. The rearrangement links TRBV6-6 to TRBJ2-7; D not certain. The germline V and J ends were trimmed by 7 bases and 4 bases, with 11 bases remaining between them. This CDR3 contains 12 residues. Germline CDR1 and CDR2: MNHNY and SVGAGI (reference sequence). In nucleotides, the CDR3 is TGTGCCAGCACCACCATCGGTTACGAGCAGTACTTC. Protein sequence: CASTTIGYEQYF.

Ten or more counts support this clonotype. V gene TRBV7-6 combines with J gene TRBJ1-1; 7 bases fit TRBD1. The germline V gene has CDR1 SGHVS and CDR2 FNYEAQ. This CDR3 contains 13 residues. The V gene end was trimmed by 3 bases and the J gene end by 4 bases; junction bases not matched to a gene: 2. CDR3 sequence (DNA): TGTGCCAGCAGCTTCGGGACAGTCACTGAAGCTTTCTTT. Its translation: CASSFGTVTEAFF.

The chain carries TRBV5-1 and TRBJ2-1; 8 bases align to TRBD2. This CDR3 spans 17 amino acids. CDR1 and CDR2 (germline): SGHRS, YFSETQ. The V gene end was trimmed by 3 bases and the J gene end by 0 bases; junction bases not matched to a gene: 8. The CDR3 sequence: CASSWGLSGVSYNEQFF. CDR3 nucleotide sequence: TGCGCCAGCAGCTGGGGACTTAGCGGGGTCTCCTACAATGAGCAGTTCTTC.

This clonotype appeared many times. The CDR3 reads CASSRTGEGSYEQYF. Here the CDR3 DNA reads TGTGCCAGCAGTAGAACAGGAGAAGGGTCCTACGAGCAGTACTTC. The chain joins TRBV7-2 to TRBJ2-7, with TRBD1 as a possible D gene (5 bases). CDR3 length: 15 amino acids. Germline CDR1 is SGHTA and CDR2 is FQGNSA. V was cut by 6 bases and J by 1 base, with 16 bases left in between. The full variable domain, its missing parts supplied by reference TRBV7-2 and TRBJ2-7, is GAGVSQSPSNKVTEKGKDVELRCDPISGHTALYWYRQSLGQGLEFLIYFQGNSAPDKSGLPSDRFSAERTGGSVSTLTIQRTQQEDSAVYLCASSRTGEGSYEQYFGPGTRLTVT.

This clonotype appeared many times. J is TRBJ1-1 and V is TRBV7-2, with D possibly matching TRBD1 (6 bases). V was shortened by 1 base and J by 8 bases, with 11 bases between the two germline ends. Looked up from germline, CDR1 is SGHTA and CDR2 is FQGNSA. The CDR3 loop spans 13 amino acids. The CDR3 bases are TGTGCCAGCAGCTTAGTCAGGGGAGAGGAAGCTTTCTTT. The encoded protein is CASSLVRGEEAFF.

This clonotype appeared a few times. The chain carries TRBV28 and TRBJ2-2, with a possible D match to TRBD2 (6 bases). V dropped 5 bases and J dropped 3 bases, with 16 bases sitting between them. Germline CDR1 MDHEN, CDR2 SYDVKM. The CDR3 is made up of 16 amino acids. CDR3 in DNA: TGTGCCAGCAGTCGCCTGACTAGGATTGACACCGGGGAGCTGTTTTTT. It is translated as CASSRLTRIDTGELFF.

The chain carries TRBV20-1 and TRBJ1-1; D is possibly TRBD1 (5 bases). Germline V gives CDR1 DFQATT, CDR2 SNEGSKA (reference sequence). This CDR3 is 14 amino acids long. Deletions cut 5 bases from V and 5 bases from J, with 18 bases between. The CDR3 bases are TGCAGTGCTCTGCGGCAGGGTGGAGGGACTGAAGCTTTCTTT. It specifies CSALRQGGGTEAFF.

The chain uses TRBV6-6 and TRBJ1-2; D remains ambiguous. The CDR3 is 13 residues long. Deletions cut 2 bases from V and 10 bases from J, with 14 bases between. Germline lookup yields CDR1 MNHNY and CDR2 SVGAGI (reference sequence). In DNA form, the CDR3 reads TGTGCCAGCAGTTACGGCCGGACCTATCCCTACACCTTC. This gives the protein CASSYGRTYPYTF.

The rearrangement joins TRBV5-4 to TRBJ2-7, with a tentative D call TRBD2 (5 bases). Germline lookup yields CDR1 SGHNT and CDR2 YYREEE (reference sequence). This CDR3 spans 12 amino acids. V was shortened by 4 bases and J by 7 bases, with 12 bases between the two germline ends. CDR3: CASSPFGDEQYF. The CDR3 coding sequence is TGTGCCAGCAGCCCTTTCGGGGATGAGCAGTACTTC. The full variable domain, its missing parts supplied by reference TRBV5-4 and TRBJ2-7, is ETGVTQSPTHLIKTRGQQVTLRCSSQSGHNTVSWYQQALGQGPQFIFQYYREEENGRGNFPPRFSGLQFPNYSSELNVNALELDDSALYLCASSPFGDEQYFGPGTRLTVT.

This clonotype occurred many times. The CDR3 is CASRKHGSNQPQHF. CDR3 DNA: TGTGCCAGCAGGAAACACGGTAGCAATCAGCCCCAGCATTTT. The J gene is TRBJ1-5, the V gene TRBV12-3 or TRBV12-4; no definite D call. V lost 6 bases, J lost 0 bases, and 9 bases lay in between. This CDR3 comprises 14 residues.

This clonotype was seen more than once but under ten times. J is TRBJ2-1 and V is TRBV7-2; either TRBD1 or TRBD2 may supply D (6 bases each). In germline, CDR1 is SGHTA, CDR2 FQGNSA. V lost 7 bases, J lost 6 bases, and 10 bases lay in between. The CDR3 covers 12 residues. CDR3 sequence (DNA): TGTGCCAGCAACCGGGGGCGCAATGAGCAGTTCTTC. It encodes CASNRGRNEQFF.

This clonotype was observed at least ten times. This chain links TRBV12-3 or TRBV12-4 with TRBJ1-2, with D unclear. V shed 1 base and J shed 6 bases, with 12 bases lying between them. This CDR3 region has 14 residues. The CDR3 region has the DNA TGTGCCAGCAGTTTAGTGTCGGTCAGAGATGGCTACACCTTC. It specifies CASSLVSVRDGYTF.

This clonotype showed up just a few times. This sequence joins TRBV28 and TRBJ2-6, with D unresolved. The germline gives CDR1 MDHEN, CDR2 SYDVKM. V was trimmed by 8 bases and J by 2 bases, leaving 13 bases between them. This CDR3 contains 15 residues. The CDR3 protein is CASGHQVPGANVLTF. The CDR3 region has the DNA TGTGCCAGCGGCCATCAGGTCCCTGGGGCCAACGTCCTGACTTTC.

This clonotype was observed many times. The rearrangement joins TRBV10-3 to TRBJ1-2; 7 positions match TRBD1. Germline trimming cut 9 bases from V and 5 bases from J; bases unmatched to any gene: 9. The CDR3 is 13 amino acids. The germline V gene encodes CDR1 ENHRY and CDR2 SYGVKD. CDR3 protein: CAITQGQSYGYTF. CDR3 bases: TGTGCCATTACTCAGGGACAGAGTTATGGCTACACCTTC.

The chain has TRBV12-3 or TRBV12-4 and TRBJ1-5; perhaps TRBD1 as D (5 bases). The V end was cut by 8 bases, the J end by 11 bases, with 37 bases between. There are 19 residues in the CDR3. This CDR3 reads CASGNRGPGDTVVVKAQHF. The DNA of the CDR3 is TGTGCCAGCGGGAATAGGGGCCCGGGAGACACGGTCGTCGTAAAGGCCCAGCATTTT.

The table lists this clonotype with many counts. This chain joins TRBV28 and TRBJ1-4; D uncertain. The CDR3 is 14 amino acids. The germline V and J ends were trimmed by 6 bases and 10 bases, with 18 bases remaining between them. CDR1 is MDHEN, CDR2 SYDVKM, per germline. CDR3 loop: CASRRDPTAGKLFF. For the CDR3, the DNA is TGTGCCAGCAGGCGAGACCCCACGGCGGGAAAACTGTTTTTT. The full variable domain, its missing parts supplied by reference TRBV28 and TRBJ1-4, is DVKVTQSSRYLVKRTGEKVFLECVQDMDHENMFWYRQDPGLGLRLIYFSYDVKMKEKGDIPEGYSVSREKKERFSLILESASTNQTSMYLCASRRDPTAGKLFFGSGTQLSVL.

This clonotype was seen only a few times. The chain combines TRBV12-3 or TRBV12-4 with TRBJ2-1, with 8 bases identical to TRBD2. The CDR3 is 15 amino acids. With V trimmed by 6 bases and J by 6 bases, 10 bases remained unmatched. The CDR3 loop is CASSTSGTRSNEQFF. The CDR3 nucleotides read TGTGCCAGCAGCACCTCCGGGACTAGGAGCAATGAGCAGTTCTTC.

The CDR3: CASSQPLGLAGANEQFF. The CDR3 DNA follows: TGTGCCAGCAGCCAACCGTTGGGACTAGCGGGAGCCAATGAGCAGTTCTTC. V usage is TRBV6-8 and J usage is TRBJ2-1, with 14 bases that match TRBD2. CDR1 and CDR2 from the germline V gene are MNHGY and SAAAGT. The J segment lost 6 bases and the V segment lost 6 bases, leaving 10 bases of the junction unmatched. The CDR3 has 17 residues.

This clonotype occurred many times. The chain recombines TRBV7-2 with TRBJ2-7; tentatively, D is TRBD1 (6 bases). V gave up 4 bases and J gave up 0 bases, with 10 bases separating them. The length of the CDR3 is 14 residues. Germline V gives CDR1 SGHTA, CDR2 FQGNSA. CDR3 bases: TGTGCCAGCAGCTCGATGGACAGCTCCTACGAGCAGTACTTC. Encoded protein: CASSSMDSSYEQYF. Full variable domain (missing parts from reference TRBV7-2 and TRBJ2-7): GAGVSQSPSNKVTEKGKDVELRCDPISGHTALYWYRQSLGQGLEFLIYFQGNSAPDKSGLPSDRFSAERTGGSVSTLTIQRTQQEDSAVYLCASSSMDSSYEQYFGPGTRLTVT.

This sequence joins TRBV11-2 and TRBJ1-2; D is ambiguous. V shed 5 bases and J shed 4 bases, with 14 bases lying between them. The germline V gene encodes CDR1 SGHAT and CDR2 FQNNGV. CDR3 length equals 14 residues. For the CDR3, the DNA is TGTGCCAGCAGCCAGTTGGGCGGACTCTATGGCTACACCTTC. This encodes CASSQLGGLYGYTF.

The V and J genes are TRBV4-3 and TRBJ2-3, with TRBD1 matching 8 bases. This CDR3 has 15 residues. Germline V gene lookup returns CDR1 LGHNA and CDR2 YSLEER. Unmatched junction bases numbered 6, after V lost 3 bases and J lost 4 bases. The CDR3 bases are TGCGCCAGCAGCCAGGCGGACAGGGAGTCAGATACGCAGTATTTT. This gives the protein CASSQADRESDTQYF.

The rearrangement uses TRBV4-1 and TRBJ2-2; D perhaps matches TRBD2 (7 bases). There are 17 residues in the CDR3. CDR1 is MGHRA, CDR2 YSYEKL, per germline. V gave up 1 base and J gave up 2 bases, with 14 bases separating them. CDR3 nucleotides: TGCGCCAGCAGCCAAGTTCAGGGAGGGGGTAACACCGGGGAGCTGTTTTTT. This codes for CASSQVQGGGNTGELFF.

This clonotype was seen at least ten times. V gene TRBV7-2 combines with J gene TRBJ2-5; D may correspond to TRBD1 or TRBD2 (7 bases each). The CDR3 runs to 12 residues. CDR1 SGHTA and CDR2 FQGNSA come from the germline V gene. The germline V and J ends were trimmed by 7 bases and 5 bases, with 11 bases remaining between them. Here the CDR3 reads CASTRGGETQYF. In DNA, the CDR3 is TGTGCCAGCACCAGGGGGGGTGAGACCCAGTACTTC.

This clonotype was seen a handful of times. The chain is built from TRBV7-3 and TRBJ2-1; 7 bases agree with TRBD1. V lost 4 bases and J lost 7; bases outside the gene matches: 7. Germline CDR1 is SGHTA and CDR2 is FQGTGA. The CDR3 loop spans 14 amino acids. CDR3 region: CASSSTGVSNEQFF. CDR3 bases: TGTGCCAGCAGCTCAACAGGGGTGAGTAATGAGCAGTTCTTC.